These 11 T cell receptor beta chains were all obtained from the same sample, sequenced in a study of T cell changes during pregnancy in multiple sclerosis. The method was immunoSEQ multiplex PCR; TCRdb's version includes in-frame clones alone and lacks a portion of them. Of over 3,500 clones listed, under 90% were seen once; the top ten hold about 17%. The material was CD8+ T cells from peripheral blood mononuclear cells, obtained in the first trimester of pregnancy. These receptors were obtained from a female donor in good health, enrolled as a control in a pregnancy study.

The chain recombines TRBV6-5 with TRBJ1-3; TRBD1 is a possible D gene (5 bases). Trimming pared 2 bases from V and 0 bases from J, leaving 8 bases between. The CDR3 is made up of 15 amino acids. The germline CDR1 and CDR2 sequences are MNHEY and SVGAGI. The CDR3 DNA is TGTGCCAGCAGTTACGCGGGGGGCTCTGGAAACACCATATATTTT. Translated, it gives CASSYAGGSGNTIYF.

This chain connects TRBV27 to TRBJ2-3, with no clear D. From germline, CDR1 is MNHEY and CDR2 SMNVEV (reference sequence). Trimming pared 3 bases from V and 3 bases from J, leaving 7 bases between. This CDR3 is built from 13 residues. CDR3 residues: CASSFPGTDTQYF. The CDR3 nucleotides read TGTGCCAGCAGTTTTCCCGGTACAGATACGCAGTATTTT.

V usage is TRBV6-5 and J usage is TRBJ1-1, with TRBD1 matching over 7 bases. J lost 4 bases, V lost 0 bases, and 5 bases had no gene match. The germline CDR1 and CDR2 sequences are MNHEY and SVGAGI. This CDR3 contains 15 residues. The CDR3 DNA reads TGTGCCAGCAGTTACTCGATGTCAGGGGGCACTGAAGCTTTCTTT. This translates into CASSYSMSGGTEAFF.

The genes are TRBV6-6 and TRBJ2-7; no firm D call. The germline V and J ends were trimmed by 6 bases and 1 base, with 16 bases remaining between them. Germline CDR1 reads MNHNY; CDR2 reads SVGAGI (reference sequence). This CDR3 region has 15 residues. CDR3 sequence: CASSGLLDKSYEQYF. In DNA form, the CDR3 reads TGTGCCAGCAGCGGCCTACTTGACAAATCCTACGAGCAGTACTTC.

The gene calls are TRBV5-1 and TRBJ2-7, with D possibly TRBD1 on 6 matching bases. Per germline, CDR1 SGHRS and CDR2 YFSETQ. V was cut by 1 base and J by 7 bases, with 12 bases left in between. This CDR3 is built from 13 residues. The CDR3 nucleotides are TGCGCCAGCAGCTTGACAGGGCTTACTGAGCAGTACTTC. Protein sequence: CASSLTGLTEQYF.

The rearrangement uses TRBV9 and TRBJ2-5; 8 nucleotides line up with TRBD1. The germline CDR1 and CDR2 sequences are SGDLS and YYNGEE. The CDR3 length is 15 residues. Germline trimming cut 5 bases from V and 1 base from J; bases unmatched to any gene: 7. As DNA, the CDR3 is TGTGCCAGCAGGCCTACAGGGGGATCCCAAGAGACCCAGTACTTC. Translation gives CASRPTGGSQETQYF.

The rearrangement links TRBV6-4 to TRBJ2-3; 9 nucleotides match TRBD2. Germline assignment: CDR1 MRHNA and CDR2 SNTAGT. V was pared by 0 bases and J by 2 bases, with 3 bases of the junction left unmatched. This CDR3 is 16 amino acids long. CDR3 residues: CASSDSASGDTDTQYF. In DNA form, the CDR3 reads TGTGCCAGCAGTGACTCGGCTAGCGGGGACACAGATACGCAGTATTTT.

The chain links TRBV4-1 to TRBJ2-7; 8 positions agree with TRBD1. This CDR3 comprises 16 residues. The germline gives CDR1 MGHRA, CDR2 YSYEKL. With V trimmed by 1 base and J by 2 bases, 7 bases remained unmatched. This CDR3 is CASSQAADRETYEQYF. The CDR3 bases are TGCGCCAGCAGCCAAGCCGCGGACAGGGAGACCTACGAGCAGTACTTC.

This chain joins TRBV27 and TRBJ2-7; D might be TRBD1 (5 bases). Germline assignment: CDR1 MNHEY and CDR2 SMNVEV (reference sequence). Trimming shortened V by 2 bases and J by 6 bases, and 17 bases separated the two germline ends. This CDR3 spans 15 amino acids. Here the CDR3 reads CASSLGSGKYGEQYF. Here the CDR3 DNA reads TGTGCCAGCAGTTTAGGGTCAGGGAAATATGGCGAGCAGTACTTC.

The chain employs TRBV27 and TRBJ1-1, with no clear D. CDR3 size: 13 residues. V was trimmed by 4 bases and J by 5 bases, leaving 11 bases between them. Germline V gives CDR1 MNHEY, CDR2 SMNVEV (reference sequence). The DNA for the CDR3 is TGTGCCAGCAGTTCCCGCGGGGTTACTGAAGCTTTCTTT. Protein sequence: CASSSRGVTEAFF.

The chain has TRBV6-1 and TRBJ1-1; 10 nucleotides line up with TRBD1. Germline V lookup: CDR1 MNHNS, CDR2 SASEGT. This CDR3 comprises 15 residues. V shed 4 bases and J 3 bases; nucleotides not matched to a gene: 5. The CDR3 here is CASSGGTGEYTEAFF. The CDR3 nucleotides are TGTGCCAGCAGTGGCGGGACAGGGGAATACACTGAAGCTTTCTTT.